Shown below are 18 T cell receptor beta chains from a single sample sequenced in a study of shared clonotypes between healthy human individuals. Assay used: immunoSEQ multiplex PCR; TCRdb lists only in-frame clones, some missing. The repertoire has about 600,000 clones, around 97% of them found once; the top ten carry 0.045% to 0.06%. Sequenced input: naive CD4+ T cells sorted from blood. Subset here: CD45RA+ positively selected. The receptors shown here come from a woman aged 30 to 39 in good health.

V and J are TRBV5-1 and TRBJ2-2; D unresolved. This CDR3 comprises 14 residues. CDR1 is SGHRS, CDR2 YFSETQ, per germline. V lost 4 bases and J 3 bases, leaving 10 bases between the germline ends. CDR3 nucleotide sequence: TGCGCCAGCAGCCCTAGAGCAGACACCGGGGAGCTGTTTTTT. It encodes CASSPRADTGELFF.

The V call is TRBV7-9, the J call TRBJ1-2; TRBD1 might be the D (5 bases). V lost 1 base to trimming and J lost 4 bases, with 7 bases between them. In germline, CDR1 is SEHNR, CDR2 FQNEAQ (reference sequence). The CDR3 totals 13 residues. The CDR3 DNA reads TGTGCCAGCAGCTTAGACAGGATCTATGGCTACACCTTC. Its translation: CASSLDRIYGYTF.

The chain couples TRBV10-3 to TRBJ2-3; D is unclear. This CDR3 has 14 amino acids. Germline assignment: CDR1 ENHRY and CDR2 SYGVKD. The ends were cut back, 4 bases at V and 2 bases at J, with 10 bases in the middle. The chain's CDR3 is CAISVGSNTDTQYF. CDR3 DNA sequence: TGTGCCATCAGTGTAGGGTCAAACACAGATACGCAGTATTTT.

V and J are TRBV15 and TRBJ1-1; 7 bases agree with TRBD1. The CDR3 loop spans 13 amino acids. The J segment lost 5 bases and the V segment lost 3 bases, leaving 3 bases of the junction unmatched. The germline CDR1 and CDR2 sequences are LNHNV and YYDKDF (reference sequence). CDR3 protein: CATSRGDRTEAFF. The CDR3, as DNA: TGTGCCACCAGCAGGGGGGACAGAACTGAAGCTTTCTTT.

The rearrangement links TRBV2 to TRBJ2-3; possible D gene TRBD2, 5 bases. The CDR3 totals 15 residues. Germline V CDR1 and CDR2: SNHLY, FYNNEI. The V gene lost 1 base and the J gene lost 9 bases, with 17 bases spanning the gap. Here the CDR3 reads CASSEVIRTGSTQYF. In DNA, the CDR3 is TGTGCCAGCAGTGAAGTGATTAGGACTGGGTCGACGCAGTATTTT.

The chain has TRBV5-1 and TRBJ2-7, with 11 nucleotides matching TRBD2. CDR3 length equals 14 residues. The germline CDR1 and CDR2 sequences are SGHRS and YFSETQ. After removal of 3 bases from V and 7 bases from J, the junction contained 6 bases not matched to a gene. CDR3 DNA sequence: TGCGCCAGCAGCTCTGGGACTAGCGGAGGGGAGCAGTACTTC. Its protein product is CASSSGTSGGEQYF.

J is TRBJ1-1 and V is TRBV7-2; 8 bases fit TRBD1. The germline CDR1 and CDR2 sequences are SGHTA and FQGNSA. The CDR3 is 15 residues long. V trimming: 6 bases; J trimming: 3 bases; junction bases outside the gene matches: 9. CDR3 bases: TGTGCCAGCAGGGCGCAGCAGGGGGCGTACACTGAAGCTTTCTTT. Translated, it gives CASRAQQGAYTEAFF.

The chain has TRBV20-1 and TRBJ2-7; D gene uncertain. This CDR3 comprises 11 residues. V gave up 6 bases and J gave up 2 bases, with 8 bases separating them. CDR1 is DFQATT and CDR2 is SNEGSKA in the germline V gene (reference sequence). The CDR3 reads CSASETYEQYF. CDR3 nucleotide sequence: TGCAGTGCGTCAGAAACCTACGAGCAGTACTTC.

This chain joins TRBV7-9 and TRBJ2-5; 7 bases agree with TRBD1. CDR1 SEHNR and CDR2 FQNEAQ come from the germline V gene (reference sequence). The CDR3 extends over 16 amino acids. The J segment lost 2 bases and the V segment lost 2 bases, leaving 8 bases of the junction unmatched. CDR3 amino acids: CASSLPLGTEQETQYF. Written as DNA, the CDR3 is TGTGCCAGCAGCTTACCTCTTGGGACAGAACAAGAGACCCAGTACTTC.

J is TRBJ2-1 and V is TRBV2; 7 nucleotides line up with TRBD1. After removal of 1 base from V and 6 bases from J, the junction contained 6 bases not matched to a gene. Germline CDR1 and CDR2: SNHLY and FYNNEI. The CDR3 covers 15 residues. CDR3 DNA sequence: TGTGCCAGCAGTGAAGAGTCAGGGGGAATCAATGAGCAGTTCTTC. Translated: CASSEESGGINEQFF.

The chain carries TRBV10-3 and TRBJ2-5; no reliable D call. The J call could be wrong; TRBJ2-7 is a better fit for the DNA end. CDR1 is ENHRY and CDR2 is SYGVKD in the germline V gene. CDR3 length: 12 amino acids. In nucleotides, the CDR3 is TGTGCCATCAGTGAGGCCCTCTACGAGCAGTACTTC. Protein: CAISEALYEQYF.

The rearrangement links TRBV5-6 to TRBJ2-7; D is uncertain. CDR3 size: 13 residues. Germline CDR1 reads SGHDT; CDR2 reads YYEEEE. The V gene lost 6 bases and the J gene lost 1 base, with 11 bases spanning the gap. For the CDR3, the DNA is TGTGCCAGCAACCTGGGGATTTCCTACGAGCAGTACTTC. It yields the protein CASNLGISYEQYF.

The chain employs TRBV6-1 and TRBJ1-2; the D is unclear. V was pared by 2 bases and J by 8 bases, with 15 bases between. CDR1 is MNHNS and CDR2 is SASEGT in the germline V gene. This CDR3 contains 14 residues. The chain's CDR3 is CASSENGGVEGYTF. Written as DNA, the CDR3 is TGTGCCAGCAGTGAAAACGGCGGGGTGGAGGGCTACACCTTC.

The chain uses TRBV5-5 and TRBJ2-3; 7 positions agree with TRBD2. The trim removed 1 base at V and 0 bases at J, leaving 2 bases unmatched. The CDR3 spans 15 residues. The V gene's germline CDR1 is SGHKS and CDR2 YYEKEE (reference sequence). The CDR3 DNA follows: TGTGCCAGCAGCTTGACCGGGAGGAGCACAGATACGCAGTATTTT. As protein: CASSLTGRSTDTQYF.

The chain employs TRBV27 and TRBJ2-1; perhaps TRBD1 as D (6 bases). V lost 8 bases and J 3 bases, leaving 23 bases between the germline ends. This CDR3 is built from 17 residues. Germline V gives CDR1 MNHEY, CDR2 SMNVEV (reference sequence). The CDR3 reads CASGVDKGVGFYNEQFF. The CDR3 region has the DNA TGTGCCAGCGGGGTGGACAAGGGGGTTGGGTTCTACAATGAGCAGTTCTTC.

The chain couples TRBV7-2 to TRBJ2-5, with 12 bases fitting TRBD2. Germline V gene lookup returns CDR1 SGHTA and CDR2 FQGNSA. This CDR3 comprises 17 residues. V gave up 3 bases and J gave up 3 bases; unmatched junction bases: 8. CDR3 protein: CASSFGTLAGGEETQYF. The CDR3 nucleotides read TGTGCCAGCAGCTTCGGGACCCTAGCGGGAGGGGAAGAGACCCAGTACTTC.

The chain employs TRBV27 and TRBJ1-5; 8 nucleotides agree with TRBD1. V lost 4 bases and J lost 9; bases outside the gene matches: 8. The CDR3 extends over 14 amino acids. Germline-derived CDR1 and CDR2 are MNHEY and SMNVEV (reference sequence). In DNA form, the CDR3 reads TGTGCCAGCAGTTCTCGACAGGGGTTTGCGCCCCAGCATTTT. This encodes CASSSRQGFAPQHF.

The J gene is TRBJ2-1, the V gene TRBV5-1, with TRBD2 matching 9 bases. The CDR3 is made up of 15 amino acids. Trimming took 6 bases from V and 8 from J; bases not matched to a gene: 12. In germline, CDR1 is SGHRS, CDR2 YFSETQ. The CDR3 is CASTTDSGRLYEQFF. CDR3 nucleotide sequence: TGCGCCAGCACCACGGATAGCGGGAGACTATATGAGCAGTTCTTC.